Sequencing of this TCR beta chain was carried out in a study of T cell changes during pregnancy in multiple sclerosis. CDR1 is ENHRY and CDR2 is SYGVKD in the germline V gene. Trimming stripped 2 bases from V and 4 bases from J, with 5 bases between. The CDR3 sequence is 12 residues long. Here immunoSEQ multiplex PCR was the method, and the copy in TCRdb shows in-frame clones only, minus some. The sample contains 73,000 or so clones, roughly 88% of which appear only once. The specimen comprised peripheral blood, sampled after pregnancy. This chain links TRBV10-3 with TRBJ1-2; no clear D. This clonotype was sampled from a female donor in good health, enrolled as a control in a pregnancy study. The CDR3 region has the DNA TGTGCCATCAGTGAGGGCAGCTATGGCTACACCTTC. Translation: CAISEGSYGYTF.